Below, 21 T cell receptor beta chains from the same sample are listed, as sequenced in a study of neoadjuvant anti-PD-1 for oral cavity cancer. Documented time point: after neoadjuvant nivolumab, at surgical resection. Assay: immunoSEQ multiplex PCR; the TCRdb copy retains only in-frame clones and omits some. The data show roughly 23,000 clones, 45% seen once. Sequencing was performed on tumor tissue, taken after nivolumab (anti-PD-1) treatment. The receptors stem from a person between 40 and 85 years old with oral cavity squamous cell carcinoma.

The table lists this clone with a few counts. V is TRBV7-2 and J is TRBJ1-1, with D tentatively TRBD1 (5 bases). The V and J ends lost 4 bases and 4 bases respectively, with 10 bases between them. Looked up from germline, CDR1 is SGHTA and CDR2 is FQGNSA. The CDR3 totals 13 residues. CDR3 bases: TGTGCCAGCAGCTCAGGGTGGCGCACTGAAGCTTTCTTT. This translates into CASSSGWRTEAFF.

This clone was seen only a few times. This chain links TRBV11-2 with TRBJ1-2; D unresolved. V was trimmed by 5 bases and J by 0 bases, leaving 7 bases between them. The CDR3 is made up of 13 amino acids. The germline V gene has CDR1 SGHAT and CDR2 FQNNGV. The CDR3 bases are TGTGCCAGCAGCCTACAAGCTAACTATGGCTACACCTTC. Its protein is CASSLQANYGYTF.

V gene TRBV6-1 combines with J gene TRBJ2-1; 9 bases line up with TRBD2. The junction had 3 bases not matched to a gene; V was cut back by 6 bases and J by 3 bases. CDR1 is MNHNS, CDR2 SASEGT, per germline. The CDR3 loop spans 14 amino acids. CDR3 sequence reads: CASSGLANYNEQFF. DNA for the CDR3: TGTGCCAGCAGCGGACTAGCGAACTACAATGAGCAGTTCTTC.

This sequence joins TRBV4-3 and TRBJ1-2; 7 bases fit TRBD1. The V gene's germline CDR1 is LGHNA and CDR2 YSLEER. V shed 2 bases and J 3 bases; nucleotides not matched to a gene: 6. The CDR3 has 15 residues. CDR3 loop: CASSQNRGWDYGYTF. Written as DNA, the CDR3 is TGCGCCAGCAGCCAAAACAGGGGATGGGACTATGGCTACACCTTC.

The gene calls are TRBV7-3 and TRBJ2-1; 10 nucleotides align to TRBD1. Germline lookup yields CDR1 SGHTA and CDR2 FQGTGA. The CDR3 sequence is 15 residues long. J gave up 5 bases and V 6 bases, and 7 bases lay outside the gene matches. The DNA for the CDR3 is TGTGCCAGCAGGCCGACAGGGGGCCAGAACAATGAGCAGTTCTTC. Translation: CASRPTGGQNNEQFF.

The chain couples TRBV7-7 to TRBJ2-4, with D perhaps matching TRBD1 (6 bases). CDR3 length equals 16 residues. V lost 5 bases to trimming and J lost 1 base, with 15 bases between them. Germline assignment: CDR1 SSHAT and CDR2 FNYEAQ (reference sequence). For the CDR3, the DNA is TGTGCCAGCAGCAGGAAGGGGGTAACGGCCAAAAACATTCAGTACTTC. This codes for CASSRKGVTAKNIQYF.

A few counts support this clone. The chain uses TRBV19 and TRBJ2-1; 11 nucleotides line up with TRBD2. The germline CDR1 and CDR2 sequences are LNHDA and SQIVND (reference sequence). CDR3 length: 14 amino acids. Unmatched junction bases numbered 5, after V lost 7 bases and J lost 6 bases. CDR3 nucleotide sequence: TGTGCCAGTACGACTAGCGGGGAGCGCAATGAGCAGTTCTTC. It encodes CASTTSGERNEQFF. The whole variable domain, filled in from reference TRBV19 and TRBJ2-1, reads DGGITQSPKYLFRKEGQNVTLSCEQNLNHDAMYWYRQDPGQGLRLIYYSQIVNDFQKGDIAEGYSVSREKKESFPLTVTSAQKNPTAFYLCASTTSGERNEQFFGPGTRLTVL.

This clone is medium-sized in the sample. The J gene is TRBJ2-7, the V gene TRBV13; D is uncertain. Trimming pared 2 bases from V and 2 bases from J, leaving 7 bases between. There are 13 residues in the CDR3. Germline CDR1 is PRHDT and CDR2 is FYEKMQ (reference sequence). The CDR3 DNA follows: TGTGCCAGCAGCTTAAATGGACCCTACGAGCAGTACTTC. Encoded protein: CASSLNGPYEQYF.

Ten or more counts support this clone. The chain combines TRBV7-2 with TRBJ1-2; D call uncertain. Trimming removed 1 base at V and 5 bases at J, with 11 bases between. Germline V lookup: CDR1 SGHTA, CDR2 FQGNSA. This CDR3 is built from 14 residues. The CDR3: CASSLGSTGYGYTF. The CDR3 coding sequence is TGTGCCAGCAGCTTAGGTTCTACGGGTTATGGCTACACCTTC.

This clone counts as medium-sized (0.01 to 0.1%). This rearrangement joins TRBV5-1 to TRBJ2-5, with 11 bases identical to TRBD2. CDR1 SGHRS and CDR2 YFSETQ come from the germline V gene. V dropped 1 base and J dropped 5; count of bases not matched to a gene: 4. This CDR3 has 15 residues. The CDR3 loop is CASSLLAGGPETQYF. The CDR3 nucleotides read TGCGCCAGCAGCTTGTTAGCGGGGGGGCCGGAGACCCAGTACTTC.

This clone is judged large. The J gene is TRBJ1-2, the V gene TRBV7-8, with a weak D call TRBD1 (6 bases). V was shortened by 4 bases and J by 8 bases, with 17 bases between the two germline ends. Germline V gives CDR1 SGHVS, CDR2 FQNEAQ. The CDR3 length is 14 residues. CDR3 residues: CASSSAIQGRGYTF. In DNA form, the CDR3 reads TGTGCCAGCAGCTCAGCAATCCAGGGGAGAGGCTACACCTTC. Supplemented by reference TRBV7-8 and TRBJ1-2, the full variable domain reads GAGVSQSPRYKVAKRGQDVALRCDPISGHVSLFWYQQALGQGPEFLTYFQNEAQLDKSGLPSDRFFAERPEGSVSTLKIQRTQQEDSAVYLCASSSAIQGRGYTFGSGTRLTVV.

This sequence joins TRBV6-5 and TRBJ2-7; D gene unclear. CDR1 and CDR2 (germline): MNHEY, SVGAGI. The CDR3 totals 11 residues. V was shortened by 4 bases and J by 2 bases, with 3 bases between the two germline ends. CDR3 DNA: TGTGCCAGCAGTTTAACCTACGAGCAGTACTTC. This gives the protein CASSLTYEQYF.

This sequence joins TRBV6-4 and TRBJ2-1; TRBD1 might be the D (5 bases). The ends were cut back, 7 bases at V and 0 bases at J, with 16 bases in the middle. The germline V gene encodes CDR1 MRHNA and CDR2 SNTAGT. This CDR3 contains 16 residues. This CDR3 reads CASKLPPGNSYNEQFF. The CDR3 DNA reads TGTGCCAGCAAGCTCCCCCCAGGGAACTCCTACAATGAGCAGTTCTTC.

This clone was seen only once. The chain joins TRBV7-6 to TRBJ1-6; 7 positions agree with TRBD1. The CDR3 totals 15 residues. The germline V gene encodes CDR1 SGHVS and CDR2 FNYEAQ. The ends lost 4 bases at V and 14 bases at J; junction bases unmatched: 14. The CDR3 reads CASSSDAGGRGTLHF. CDR3 sequence (DNA): TGTGCCAGCAGCTCAGACGCAGGGGGGAGAGGGACCCTCCACTTT.

This clone was recorded a few times. The CDR3 protein is CASSQGHGYEQYF. CDR3 sequence (DNA): TGCGCCAGCAGCCAAGGCCATGGCTACGAGCAGTACTTC. V usage is TRBV4-1 and J usage is TRBJ2-7; the D is unclear. V lost 1 base and J lost 3, with 7 bases in between. The CDR3 runs to 13 residues. Per germline, CDR1 MGHRA and CDR2 YSYEKL.

This chain uses TRBV9 with TRBJ2-7; a possible D gene is TRBD1 (7 bases). The CDR3 extends over 15 amino acids. Germline-derived CDR1 and CDR2 are SGDLS and YYNGEE. Trimming cost V 4 bases and J 4 bases, with 18 bases left between them. CDR3 loop: CASSSIGGGSYEQYF. In nucleotides, the CDR3 is TGTGCCAGCAGCTCAATAGGAGGGGGCTCGTACGAGCAGTACTTC.

The chain recombines TRBV27 with TRBJ2-3, with 9 bases aligning to TRBD1. The length of the CDR3 is 15 residues. V was pared by 6 bases and J by 5 bases, with 9 bases of the junction left unmatched. The V gene's germline CDR1 is MNHEY and CDR2 SMNVEV (reference sequence). CDR3 coding DNA: TGTGCCAGCAGGGTTACAGGGGGCGATTTAGATACGCAGTATTTT. Translated, it gives CASRVTGGDLDTQYF.

The CDR3, as DNA: TGTGCCAGCAGGCTGCAGAATCGCGAGCAGTACTTC. Protein: CASRLQNREQYF. The chain has TRBV13 and TRBJ2-7; no firm D call. This CDR3 contains 12 residues. The V end lost 6 bases, the J end lost 6 bases, and 12 bases lay between the germline ends. CDR1 PRHDT and CDR2 FYEKMQ come from the germline V gene (reference sequence).

By share, this clone counts as medium-sized (0.01 to 0.1%). This chain connects TRBV29-1 to TRBJ1-1; D is possibly TRBD1 (5 bases). CDR1 is SQVTM, CDR2 ANQGSEA, per germline. The CDR3 sequence is 15 residues long. Deletions cut 4 bases from V and 1 base from J, with 16 bases between. CDR3 nucleotides: TGCAGCGTTGTTCTACAGGAGCGGGGGAACACTGAAGCTTTCTTT. This sequence encodes CSVVLQERGNTEAFF.

The V call is TRBV28, the J call TRBJ2-5; D is unresolved. There are 13 residues in the CDR3. V lost 8 bases, J lost 3 bases, and 13 bases lay in between. Germline V gene data show CDR1 as MDHEN and CDR2 as SYDVKM. DNA of the CDR3: TGTGCCAGCGAACGGGTAACCAAAGAGACCCAGTACTTC. This encodes CASERVTKETQYF.

The J gene is TRBJ1-2, the V gene TRBV18; tentative D call: TRBD1 (5 bases). CDR1 and CDR2 (germline): KGHSH, LQKENI. With 7 bases removed from V and 8 bases from J, the gap between germline ends came to 17 bases. The CDR3 is made up of 13 amino acids. This CDR3 is CASFGGGDFGYTF. CDR3 DNA: TGTGCCAGCTTCGGTGGGGGGGATTTCGGCTACACCTTC.